This T cell receptor (beta chain) derives from a study of blood T cell repertoires in COVID-19. This clone was seen just once. Original methodology: Reference gene primer amplification yielded estimated nucleated cell counts. Method: immunoSEQ multiplex PCR; TCRdb's copy keeps in-frame clones and lacks some. That table supplies the V and J calls and clone size; D and trimming were determined from the DNA. This table holds 200,000 to 250,000 clones, roughly nine tenths found once. This study enrolled people aged roughly 18 to 90 from approximately 25 US geographic areas. Trimming cost V 3 bases and J 4 bases, with 12 bases left between them. Germline V lookup: CDR1 DFQATT, CDR2 SNEGSKA (reference sequence). The CDR3 loop spans 13 amino acids.

This rearrangement joins TRBV20-1 to TRBJ1-2; D is uncertain. The sample comprised PBMCs or T cells enriched from blood (not recorded which). The sequence was obtained from a woman in her forties or fifties in a cohort exposed to, infected with or recovered from COVID-19 (not recorded which). The CDR3: CSASEGPLYGYTF. CDR3 DNA: TGCAGTGCTAGTGAGGGCCCGCTCTATGGCTACACCTTC.